This TCR beta chain was documented in a study of shared clonotypes between healthy human individuals. This clone was seen a handful of times. The repertoire was sequenced with immunoSEQ multiplex PCR; TCRdb's copy has only in-frame clones and lacks some. Of about 490,000 clones listed, roughly 78% are singletons. Germline V CDR1 and CDR2: SEHNR, FQNEAQ (reference sequence). The V and J ends lost 5 bases and 3 bases respectively, with 14 bases between them. The CDR3 loop spans 15 amino acids. The V call is TRBV7-9, the J call TRBJ2-1; D not resolved. This TCR came from a woman in her thirties or forties in good health. Some clones in this sample may be carry-over from other donors' samples. The sequenced sample consisted of PBMCs. CDR3 nucleotides: TGTGCCAGCAGCCCGCTCGGACCCCTCTACAATGAGCAGTTCTTC. Protein product: CASSPLGPLYNEQFF.